The T cell receptor (beta chain) described here comes from a study of monozygotic twins with inflammatory bowel disease. UMIs were attached via template switching, each with a 6-nucleotide sample barcode. With roughly 17 and 9 cycles respectively, two nested PCRs were carried out on TCRalpha and TCRbeta cDNA. TCRdb re-analyzed the 5' RACE reads; it lists each CDR3 protein once, without DNA. In total, the table holds approximately 340,000 distinct CDR3 sequences. RNA in its total form was extracted from whole blood, and T cells were not sorted. CDR1 is LNHDA, CDR2 SQIVND, per germline (reference sequence). The CDR3 contains 14 residues.

Sequencing input: blood. This chain links TRBV19 with TRBJ2-2; TCRdb picks TRBD1, but there is no DNA to check that call. This sequence originates from a human donor with ulcerative colitis or Crohn's disease, or a healthy co-twin of an affected twin (not recorded which). CDR3 region: CASRRDRNTGELFF. Filled out from reference TRBV19 and TRBJ2-2, the complete variable domain reads DGGITQSPKYLFRKEGQNVTLSCEQNLNHDAMYWYRQDPGQGLRLIYYSQIVNDFQKGDIAEGYSVSREKKESFPLTVTSAQKNPTAFYLCASRRDRNTGELFFGEGSRLTVL.